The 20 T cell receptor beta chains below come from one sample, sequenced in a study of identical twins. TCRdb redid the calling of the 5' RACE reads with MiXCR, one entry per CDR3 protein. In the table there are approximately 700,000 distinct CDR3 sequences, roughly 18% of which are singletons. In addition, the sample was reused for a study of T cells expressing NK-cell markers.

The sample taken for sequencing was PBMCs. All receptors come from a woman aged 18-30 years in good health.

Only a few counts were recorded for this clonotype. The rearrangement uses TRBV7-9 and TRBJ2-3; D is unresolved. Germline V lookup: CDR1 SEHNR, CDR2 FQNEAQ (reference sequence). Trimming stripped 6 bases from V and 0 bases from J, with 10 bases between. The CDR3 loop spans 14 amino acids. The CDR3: CASRVARSTDTQYF. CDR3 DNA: TGTGCCAGCAGGGTAGCCCGTAGCACAGATACGCAGTATTTT.

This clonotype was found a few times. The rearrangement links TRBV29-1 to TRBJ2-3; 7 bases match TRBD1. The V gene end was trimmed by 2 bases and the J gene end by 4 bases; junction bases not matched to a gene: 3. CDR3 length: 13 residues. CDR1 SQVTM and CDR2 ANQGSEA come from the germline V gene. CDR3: CSVELQGSDTQYF. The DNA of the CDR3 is TGCAGCGTTGAATTACAGGGGTCAGATACGCAGTATTTT.

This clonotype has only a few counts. CDR3 nucleotides: TGTGCCAGCAGCCCCCGGGACAGCCTCAATCAGCCCCAGCATTTT. Its translation is CASSPRDSLNQPQHF. V is TRBV5-6 and J is TRBJ1-5, with 7 bases matching TRBD1. The CDR3 has 15 residues. From germline, CDR1 is SGHDT and CDR2 YYEEEE. V shed 4 bases, J shed 3 bases, and the junction held 7 bases outside the gene matches.

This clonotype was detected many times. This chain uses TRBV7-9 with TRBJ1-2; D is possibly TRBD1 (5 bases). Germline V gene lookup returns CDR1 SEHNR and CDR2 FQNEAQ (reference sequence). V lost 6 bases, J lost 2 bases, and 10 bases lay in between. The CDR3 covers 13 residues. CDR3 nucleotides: TGTGCCAGCAGTCCGGGACCGAACTATGGCTACACCTTC. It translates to CASSPGPNYGYTF.

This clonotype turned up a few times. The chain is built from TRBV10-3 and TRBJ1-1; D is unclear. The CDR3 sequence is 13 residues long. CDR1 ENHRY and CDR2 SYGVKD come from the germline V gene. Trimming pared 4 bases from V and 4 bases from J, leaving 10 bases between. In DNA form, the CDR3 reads TGTGCCATCAGTGCGCCGGGCCCCACTGAAGCTTTCTTT. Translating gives CAISAPGPTEAFF.

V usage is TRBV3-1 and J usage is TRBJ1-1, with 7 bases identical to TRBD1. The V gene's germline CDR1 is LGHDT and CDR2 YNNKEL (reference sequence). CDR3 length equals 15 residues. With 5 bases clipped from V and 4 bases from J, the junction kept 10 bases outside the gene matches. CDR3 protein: CASSLGGGSTTEAFF. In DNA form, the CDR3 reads TGTGCCAGCAGCTTAGGAGGGGGCTCGACCACTGAAGCTTTCTTT.

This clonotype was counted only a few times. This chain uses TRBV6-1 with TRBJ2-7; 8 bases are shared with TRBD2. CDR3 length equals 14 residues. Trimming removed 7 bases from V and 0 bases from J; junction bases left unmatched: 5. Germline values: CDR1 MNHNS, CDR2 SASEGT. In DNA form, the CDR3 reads TGTGCCAGCAAGTCCAGCGGGAGCTCCTACGAGCAGTACTTC. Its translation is CASKSSGSSYEQYF.

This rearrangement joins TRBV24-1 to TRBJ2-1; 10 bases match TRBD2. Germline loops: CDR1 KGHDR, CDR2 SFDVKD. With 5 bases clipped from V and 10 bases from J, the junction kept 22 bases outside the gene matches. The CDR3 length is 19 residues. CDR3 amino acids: CATSGESLSSGSSQGEQFF. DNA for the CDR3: TGTGCCACCAGTGGCGAATCCCTTTCTAGCGGGAGTTCCCAAGGGGAGCAGTTCTTC.

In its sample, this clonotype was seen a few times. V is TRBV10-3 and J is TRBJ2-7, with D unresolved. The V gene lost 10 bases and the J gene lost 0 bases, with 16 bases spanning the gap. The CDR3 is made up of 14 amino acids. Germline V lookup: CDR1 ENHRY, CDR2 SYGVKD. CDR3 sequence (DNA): TGTGCCACCTTACTGGGTTCCGACTCCTACGAGCAGTACTTC. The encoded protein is CATLLGSDSYEQYF.

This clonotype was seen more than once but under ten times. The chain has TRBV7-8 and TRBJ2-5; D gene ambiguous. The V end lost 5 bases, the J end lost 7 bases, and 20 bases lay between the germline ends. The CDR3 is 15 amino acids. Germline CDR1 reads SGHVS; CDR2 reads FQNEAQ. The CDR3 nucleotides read TGTGCCAGCAGCCTTAACTTTCGGGTAGTGGGGACCCAGTACTTC. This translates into CASSLNFRVVGTQYF.

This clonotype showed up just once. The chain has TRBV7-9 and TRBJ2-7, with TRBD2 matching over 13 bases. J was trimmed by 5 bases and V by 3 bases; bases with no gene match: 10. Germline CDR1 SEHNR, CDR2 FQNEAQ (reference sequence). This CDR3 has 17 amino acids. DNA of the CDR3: TGTGCCAGCAGCTTGGGGGGTTGGACTAGCGGGAGCGACGAGCAGTACTTC. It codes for CASSLGGWTSGSDEQYF.

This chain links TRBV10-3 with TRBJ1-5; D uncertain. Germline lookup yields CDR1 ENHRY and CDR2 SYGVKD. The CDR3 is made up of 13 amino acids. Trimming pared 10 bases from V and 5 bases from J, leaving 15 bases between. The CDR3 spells CATSVDRDQPQHF. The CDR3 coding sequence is TGTGCCACATCGGTCGATCGGGATCAGCCCCAGCATTTT.

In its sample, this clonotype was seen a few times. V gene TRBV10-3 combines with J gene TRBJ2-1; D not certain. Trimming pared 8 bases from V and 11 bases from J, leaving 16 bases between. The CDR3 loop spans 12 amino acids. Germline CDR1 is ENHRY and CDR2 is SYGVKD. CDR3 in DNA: TGTGCCATCGTGTCCACGTTCCAGCAGCAGTTCTTC. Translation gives CAIVSTFQQQFF.

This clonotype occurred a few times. CDR3 coding DNA: TGTGCCAGCAGCCCAACGGAGGGGAGAGCTTTCTTT. Protein: CASSPTEGRAFF. The genes are TRBV6-5 and TRBJ1-1, with TRBD1 as a possible D gene (5 bases). The ends were cut back, 6 bases at V and 10 bases at J, with 15 bases in the middle. Looked up from germline, CDR1 is MNHEY and CDR2 is SVGAGI. The CDR3 totals 12 residues.

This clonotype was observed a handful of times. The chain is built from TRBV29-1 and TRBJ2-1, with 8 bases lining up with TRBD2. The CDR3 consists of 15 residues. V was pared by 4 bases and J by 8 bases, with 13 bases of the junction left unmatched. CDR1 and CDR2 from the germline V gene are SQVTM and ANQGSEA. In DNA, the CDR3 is TGCAGCGTTGGCGGGGGGTATCGAAATTCGGATGAGCAGTTCTTC. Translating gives CSVGGGYRNSDEQFF.

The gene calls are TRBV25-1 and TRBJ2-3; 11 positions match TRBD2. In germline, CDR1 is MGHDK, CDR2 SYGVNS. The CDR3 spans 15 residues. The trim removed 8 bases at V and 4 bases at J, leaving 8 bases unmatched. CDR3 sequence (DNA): TGTGCCAGCCAGAGTAGCGGGGGGGTTCCAGATACGCAGTATTTT. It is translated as CASQSSGGVPDTQYF.

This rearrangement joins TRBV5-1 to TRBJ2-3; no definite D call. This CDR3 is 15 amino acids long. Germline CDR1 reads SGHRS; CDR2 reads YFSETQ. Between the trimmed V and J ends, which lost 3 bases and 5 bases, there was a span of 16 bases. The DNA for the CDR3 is TGCGCCAGCAGCTCACACTCCACCCGACTAGATACGCAGTATTTT. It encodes CASSSHSTRLDTQYF.

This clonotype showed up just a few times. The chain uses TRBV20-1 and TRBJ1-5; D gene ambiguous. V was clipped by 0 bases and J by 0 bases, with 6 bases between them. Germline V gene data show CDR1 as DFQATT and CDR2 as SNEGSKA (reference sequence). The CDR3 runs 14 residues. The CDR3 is CSARELNSNQPQHF. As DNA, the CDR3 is TGCAGTGCTAGAGAATTGAATAGCAATCAGCCCCAGCATTTT.

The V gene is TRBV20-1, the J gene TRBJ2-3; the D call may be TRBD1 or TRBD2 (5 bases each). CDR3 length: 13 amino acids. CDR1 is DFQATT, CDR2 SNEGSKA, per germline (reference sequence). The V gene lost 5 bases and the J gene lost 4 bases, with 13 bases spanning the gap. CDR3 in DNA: TGCAGTGCTCCTCGGGACGCCGCAGATACGCAGTATTTT. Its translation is CSAPRDAADTQYF.

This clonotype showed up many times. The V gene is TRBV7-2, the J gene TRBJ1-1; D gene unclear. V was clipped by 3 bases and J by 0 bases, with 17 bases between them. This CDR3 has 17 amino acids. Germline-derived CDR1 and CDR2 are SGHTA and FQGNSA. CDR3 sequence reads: CASSLLTVTALNTEAFF. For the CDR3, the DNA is TGTGCCAGCAGCTTGTTAACCGTGACGGCACTGAACACTGAAGCTTTCTTT. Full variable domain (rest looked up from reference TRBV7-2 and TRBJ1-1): GAGVSQSPSNKVTEKGKDVELRCDPISGHTALYWYRQSLGQGLEFLIYFQGNSAPDKSGLPSDRFSAERTGGSVSTLTIQRTQQEDSAVYLCASSLLTVTALNTEAFFGQGTRLTVV.